This T cell receptor (beta chain) emerged from a study of T cells in women clearing cervical HPV infection. The overall study: Cases: HPV16-related CIN3 or worse on histology, 2 invasive cancers.

Concerning this clone itself: The DNA ends 3 residues before the CDR3 does, and the rest of the CDR3 is filled in from the germline J gene.

Clones were read by immunoSEQ multiplex PCR, and TCRdb kept only the in-frame ones, dropping some. The sample table includes tens of thousands of clones. All donors had a single incident cervical HPV16 infection, not prevalent. MY09/MY11 PCR detected cervical HPV DNA; dot-blot assigned genotypes. The V gene's germline CDR1 is SGHTA and CDR2 FQGNSA. This CDR3 region has 13 residues. The TCR was taken from a woman aged 18-70 years with a cervical HPV16 infection that either progressed to CIN3+ or cleared (not recorded which). Sequenced material: blood buffy coat. The chain links TRBV7-2 to TRBJ2-3; TRBD2 matches 7 bases. Incomplete CDR3 DNA: TGTGCCAGCAGCCGGGACTATGGGGAGACG. It is translated as CASSRDYGET. The full CDR3 is CASSRDYGETQYF.